The next 14 T cell receptor beta chains were all read from a single sample in a study of cytomegalovirus exposure and HLA in healthy donors. It was with 60 Vbeta and 13 Jbeta primers that the PCR ran. Assay used: immunoSEQ multiplex PCR; TCRdb lists only in-frame clones, some missing. In the table there are roughly 150,000 clones, 81% of which are singletons. Sequencing input: PBMCs. These receptors were taken from a man aged 50 to 59 in good health and CMV-seropositive.

J is TRBJ1-4 and V is TRBV6-5, with 9 bases identical to TRBD1. CDR3 length: 14 amino acids. V lost 5 bases and J lost 7; bases outside the gene matches: 5. Germline CDR1 and CDR2: MNHEY and SVGAGI. The CDR3 spells CASSPTGGGEKLFF. The DNA of the CDR3 is TGTGCCAGCAGTCCGACAGGGGGGGGTGAAAAACTGTTTTTT.

This chain links TRBV6-5 with TRBJ1-1, with a weak D call TRBD1 (5 bases). This CDR3 has 14 residues. Trimming pared 4 bases from V and 2 bases from J, leaving 11 bases between. Germline CDR1 and CDR2: MNHEY and SVGAGI. CDR3 sequence reads: CASSWPGGNTEAFF. In DNA, the CDR3 is TGTGCCAGCAGTTGGCCGGGGGGTAACACTGAAGCTTTCTTT.

For the CDR3, the DNA is TGTGCCAGCAACGGACAGGACTACGAGCAGTACTTC. Its protein product is CASNGQDYEQYF. The V call is TRBV6-1, the J call TRBJ2-7; TRBD1 agrees at 7 bases. The CDR3 covers 12 residues. Germline assignment: CDR1 MNHNS and CDR2 SASEGT. The junction had 3 bases not matched to a gene; V was cut back by 7 bases and J by 3 bases.

V usage is TRBV6-1 and J usage is TRBJ2-3; D possibly corresponds to TRBD1 (6 bases). V lost 4 bases and J 0 bases, leaving 11 bases between the germline ends. The germline gives CDR1 MNHNS, CDR2 SASEGT. The CDR3 extends over 15 amino acids. The CDR3 bases are TGTGCCAGCAGTGCAATGACAGGTAGCACAGATACGCAGTATTTT. Protein: CASSAMTGSTDTQYF.

This clone was detected once. The CDR3 loop is CASHPDRLRGGYTF. CDR3 coding DNA: TGTGCCAGCCACCCGGACAGGTTACGGGGTGGCTACACCTTC. The chain links TRBV19 to TRBJ1-2, with 7 bases matching TRBD1. CDR3 size: 14 residues. The germline gives CDR1 LNHDA, CDR2 SQIVND (reference sequence). V lost 9 bases to trimming and J lost 7 bases; unmatched junction nucleotides: 14.

This rearrangement joins TRBV7-8 to TRBJ1-1; no clear D. Germline values: CDR1 SGHVS, CDR2 FQNEAQ. Trimming stripped 5 bases from V and 1 base from J, with 8 bases between. The CDR3 loop spans 13 amino acids. The CDR3 sequence: CASSQKENTEAFF. Written as DNA, the CDR3 is TGTGCCAGCAGCCAGAAAGAGAACACTGAAGCTTTCTTT.

The rearrangement links TRBV5-6 to TRBJ2-1, with 10 bases that match TRBD1. This CDR3 contains 17 residues. The V segment lost 3 bases and the J segment 4 bases; nucleotides outside the gene matches: 10. Germline assignment: CDR1 SGHDT and CDR2 YYEEEE. CDR3 sequence: CASSSRDRGPPYNEQFF. The CDR3 DNA follows: TGTGCCAGCAGCTCCAGGGACAGGGGCCCGCCTTACAATGAGCAGTTCTTC.

This chain uses TRBV6-1 with TRBJ2-7; maybe TRBD2 (6 bases). With 4 bases removed from V and 6 bases from J, the gap between germline ends came to 25 bases. This CDR3 has 17 amino acids. Germline V gives CDR1 MNHNS, CDR2 SASEGT. CDR3 amino acids: CASSVRDSPYAALEQYF. In nucleotides, the CDR3 is TGTGCCAGCAGTGTCCGGGACTCACCCTACGCGGCTCTCGAGCAGTACTTC.

The chain joins TRBV4-3 to TRBJ2-7, with D possibly TRBD1 on 6 matching bases. Germline V gene data show CDR1 as LGHNA and CDR2 as YSLEER. Trimming took off 1 base at V and 2 bases at J, with 18 bases between the two ends. This CDR3 spans 17 amino acids. Here the CDR3 DNA reads TGCGCCAGCAGCCAAGTCGTGTCAGAGGACAGAGCCTACGAGCAGTACTTC. This gives the protein CASSQVVSEDRAYEQYF.

The chain carries TRBV7-3 and TRBJ2-3, with 9 bases that match TRBD1. This CDR3 is 18 amino acids long. The germline V gene encodes CDR1 SGHTA and CDR2 FQGTGA. V was clipped by 0 bases and J by 2 bases; unmatched bases: 9. CDR3 region: CASSLTGTGRVATDTQYF. The CDR3 DNA is TGTGCCAGCAGCTTAACCGGGACAGGGAGGGTGGCCACAGATACGCAGTATTTT.

The rearrangement links TRBV5-1 to TRBJ1-1; 7 positions match TRBD1. The length of the CDR3 is 16 residues. Unmatched junction bases numbered 10, after V lost 4 bases and J lost 1 base. The germline V gene has CDR1 SGHRS and CDR2 YFSETQ. The chain's CDR3 is CASSILQGGRNTEAFF. The CDR3 nucleotides are TGCGCCAGCAGCATCCTGCAGGGGGGACGGAACACTGAAGCTTTCTTT.

This chain uses TRBV10-2 with TRBJ2-5; tentatively, D is TRBD1 (6 bases). The CDR3 runs 14 residues. Germline lookup yields CDR1 WSHSY and CDR2 SAAADI. Trimming stripped 3 bases from V and 1 base from J, with 9 bases between. The CDR3 spells CASSDRGPQETQYF. As DNA, the CDR3 is TGCGCCAGCAGTGACAGGGGCCCCCAAGAGACCCAGTACTTC.

The V and J genes are TRBV9 and TRBJ2-1; a weak D match, TRBD2 (6 bases). The CDR3 is made up of 15 amino acids. The germline gives CDR1 SGDLS, CDR2 YYNGEE. V was shortened by 6 bases and J by 2 bases, with 15 bases between the two germline ends. The CDR3 here is CASTIGGVPYNEQFF. The DNA for the CDR3 is TGTGCCAGCACCATAGGCGGGGTCCCCTACAATGAGCAGTTCTTC.

With respect to this clone: At one of its ends the junction is not consistent with the germline gene, which may arise from a read error. V and J are TRBV5-5 and TRBJ2-7, with D possibly TRBD1 on 5 matching bases. The germline CDR1 and CDR2 sequences are SGHKS and YYEKEE (reference sequence). The CDR3 spans 15 residues. For the CDR3, the DNA is TGTGCCAGCAGCTCCCTGACAGTGAACCCCTACGAGCAATACTTC. Protein product: CASSSLTVNPYEQYF.